This passage covers 20 T cell receptor beta chains from one sample sequenced in a study of blood T cells in healthy people across ages. Sample-barcoded 5' priming and a J-beta primer mix drove a second PCR of roughly 6 to 12 cycles. TCRdb recomputed calls from the 5' RACE reads with MiXCR, one row per CDR3 protein. The data hold over 600,000 distinct CDR3 sequences, with 35% to 50% observed a single time. The material sequenced was blood. These receptors came from a man older than 75 in good health.

The chain uses TRBV6-2 or TRBV6-3 and TRBJ2-2; D gene unclear. Germline V gene sequence: CDR1 MNHEY, CDR2 SVGEGT. The V and J ends lost 11 bases and 1 base respectively, with 17 bases between them. This CDR3 contains 15 residues. The CDR3 DNA reads TGTGCCTCCCGAAGTGGCGGCTGGAACACCGGGGAGCTGTTTTTT. It translates to CASRSGGWNTGELFF.

This clonotype has just a few counts. The genes are TRBV6-6 and TRBJ2-1; TRBD1 might be the D (6 bases). Germline V gene lookup returns CDR1 MNHNY and CDR2 SVGAGI (reference sequence). The CDR3 is made up of 16 amino acids. V lost 5 bases to trimming and J lost 3 bases, with 17 bases between them. The CDR3 DNA sequence: TGTGCCAGCAGTCGAACAGGGACGGGTAACTACAATGAGCAGTTCTTC. It encodes CASSRTGTGNYNEQFF.

J is TRBJ2-1 and V is TRBV6-1; TRBD2 matches at 14 bases. Germline CDR1 reads MNHNS; CDR2 reads SASEGT. V lost 5 bases to trimming and J lost 7 bases; unmatched junction nucleotides: 10. This CDR3 contains 17 residues. CDR3 sequence reads: CASSRPSTSGGVNEQFF. CDR3 in DNA: TGTGCCAGCAGTCGACCTTCGACTAGCGGGGGGGTGAATGAGCAGTTCTTC.

The chain couples TRBV7-8 to TRBJ2-1; D may correspond to TRBD1 or TRBD2 (5 bases each). V shed 1 base and J shed 7 bases, with 11 bases lying between them. The germline gives CDR1 SGHVS, CDR2 FQNEAQ. The CDR3 covers 14 residues. CDR3: CASSLEPGRNEQFF. CDR3 in DNA: TGTGCCAGCAGCTTAGAGCCGGGGCGAAATGAGCAGTTCTTC.

This rearrangement joins TRBV13 to TRBJ2-1; D is possibly TRBD2 (5 bases). The V gene lost 5 bases and the J gene lost 0 bases, with 14 bases spanning the gap. The CDR3 consists of 16 residues. Germline CDR1 PRHDT, CDR2 FYEKMQ (reference sequence). CDR3 residues: CASSLRTGFSYNEQFF. The CDR3 bases are TGTGCCAGCAGCCTTCGAACGGGGTTCTCCTACAATGAGCAGTTCTTC.

This clonotype was seen more than once but under ten times. This chain links TRBV3-1 with TRBJ2-5; D is undetermined. CDR1 is LGHDT, CDR2 YNNKEL, per germline (reference sequence). Trimming took off 2 bases at V and 2 bases at J, with 9 bases between the two ends. The CDR3 runs 14 residues. CDR3: CASSQPDGQETQYF. The CDR3 bases are TGTGCCAGCAGCCAACCGGACGGGCAAGAGACCCAGTACTTC.

This clonotype was counted between two and nine times. J is TRBJ1-5 and V is TRBV2; TRBD1 matches 10 bases. The germline V gene has CDR1 SNHLY and CDR2 FYNNEI. This CDR3 comprises 14 residues. Trimming took 3 bases from V and 6 from J; bases not matched to a gene: 2. The CDR3 sequence: CASSEDRGSQPQHF. The CDR3 nucleotides are TGTGCCAGCAGTGAGGACAGGGGGTCTCAGCCCCAGCATTTT.

There are a few counts of this clonotype. This chain uses TRBV5-1 with TRBJ2-7; perhaps TRBD2 as D (6 bases). This CDR3 region has 15 residues. CDR1 SGHRS and CDR2 YFSETQ come from the germline V gene. V was shortened by 0 bases and J by 7 bases, with 17 bases between the two germline ends. CDR3 region: CASSLDASGAGEQYF. CDR3 nucleotides: TGCGCCAGCAGCTTGGATGCGTCCGGGGCGGGGGAGCAGTACTTC.

In its sample, this clonotype was seen many times. CDR3 amino acids: CASSNRAKGANVLTF. CDR3 coding DNA: TGTGCCAGCAGTAACAGGGCTAAAGGGGCCAACGTCCTGACTTTC. The V gene is TRBV12-3 or TRBV12-4, the J gene TRBJ2-6; D is perhaps TRBD1 (6 bases). The CDR3 length is 15 residues. V lost 5 bases and J 4 bases, leaving 12 bases between the germline ends.

This rearrangement joins TRBV7-3 to TRBJ2-1; D may be TRBD2 (7 bases). Trimming removed 2 bases at V and 7 bases at J, with 18 bases between. Germline CDR1 and CDR2: SGHTA and FQGTGA. CDR3 size: 16 residues. In nucleotides, the CDR3 is TGTGCCAGCAGCTTAGGGGGCGGGAGCGTCAGGAATGAGCAGTTCTTC. It specifies CASSLGGGSVRNEQFF.

The J gene is TRBJ2-3, the V gene TRBV21-1; the D call of TRBD1 is as the table states it, not checked on the DNA. TRBV21-1 is labeled a pseudogene. The CDR3 spans 16 residues. CDR3 protein: CASTPERGDRTDTQYF. Here the CDR3 DNA reads TGTGCCAGCACCCCTGAGCGGGGAGACCGCACAGATACGCAGTATTTT.

The CDR3 spells CASSEFGPGRGANVLTF. The CDR3 DNA follows: TGTGCCAGCAGTGAATTTGGCCCAGGTAGGGGGGCCAACGTCCTGACTTTC. This sequence joins TRBV2 and TRBJ2-6; D unresolved. Looked up from germline, CDR1 is SNHLY and CDR2 is FYNNEI. Between the trimmed V and J ends, which lost 2 bases and 4 bases, there was a span of 15 bases. The CDR3 consists of 17 residues.

This clonotype was seen a few times. Sequence at one end of the junction differs from germline and may be a read error. The J gene is TRBJ2-1, the V gene TRBV6-2 or TRBV6-3; D gene uncertain. The CDR3 sequence is 12 residues long. Germline V gene lookup returns CDR1 MNHEY and CDR2 SVGEGT. The CDR3 region has the DNA TGTGCCAGCAGGTACTCCGCAAATGAGCAGTTCTTC. Protein sequence: CASRYSANEQFF.

This clonotype was counted many times. The J gene is TRBJ2-7, the V gene TRBV5-1; 8 bases line up with TRBD2. V lost 1 base to trimming and J lost 6 bases; unmatched junction nucleotides: 9. The germline V gene encodes CDR1 SGHRS and CDR2 YFSETQ. The CDR3 spans 15 residues. The CDR3 DNA sequence: TGCGCCAGCAGCTTGTTAAGTAGCGGGAAAGCCGAGCAGTACTTC. Its protein is CASSLLSSGKAEQYF.

The chain employs TRBV6-5 and TRBJ2-1, with 12 bases matching TRBD1. The CDR3 is made up of 15 amino acids. Trimming at V came to 4 bases and at J to 7 bases, leaving 5 bases not matched to a gene. The germline V gene encodes CDR1 MNHEY and CDR2 SVGAGI. The CDR3 DNA reads as TGTGCCAGCAGTTCCGGGACAGGGGGCGTTAATGAGCAGTTCTTC. This gives the protein CASSSGTGGVNEQFF.

As to this clonotype: An end of the junction does not agree with germline; a read error may underlie this. This chain joins TRBV20-1 and TRBJ2-2; D is unresolved. Germline-derived CDR1 and CDR2 are DFQATT and SNEGSKA (reference sequence). This CDR3 region has 14 residues. The CDR3 nucleotides read TGCAGTGCACTCCGGACGCTGAACGCCGGGGAGCTGTTTTTT. Protein product: CSALRTLNAGELFF.

The rearrangement joins TRBV6-5 to TRBJ1-2, with D unclear. The V gene lost 4 bases and the J gene lost 8 bases, with 8 bases spanning the gap. The V gene's germline CDR1 is MNHEY and CDR2 SVGAGI. The CDR3 sequence is 11 residues long. CDR3 amino acids: CASSSLSGYTF. In DNA, the CDR3 is TGTGCCAGCAGTTCCCTAAGCGGCTACACCTTC.

The chain couples TRBV10-1 to TRBJ2-1, with 12 nucleotides matching TRBD1. Germline-derived CDR1 and CDR2 are WNHNN and SYGVQD (reference sequence). With V trimmed by 4 bases and J by 6 bases, 16 bases remained unmatched. This CDR3 spans 19 amino acids. DNA of the CDR3: TGCGCCAGCAGTGCCGCCTCGATACCCCGGGACAGGGGGCTCAATGAGCAGTTCTTC. Translated: CASSAASIPRDRGLNEQFF.

This clonotype was seen repeatedly, ten times or more. The chain carries TRBV12-3 or TRBV12-4 and TRBJ2-5, with 11 bases lining up with TRBD1. V gave up 6 bases and J gave up 5 bases; unmatched junction bases: 8. The CDR3 has 15 amino acids. The CDR3 nucleotides read TGTGCCAGCAGACGGACAGGGGGCTGGATGGAGACCCAGTACTTC. Translating gives CASRRTGGWMETQYF.

This chain's CDR3 is CATSIDRGSTNEKLFF. The CDR3 nucleotides are TGTGCCACCAGCATTGACAGGGGATCGACTAATGAAAAACTGTTTTTT. The chain combines TRBV15 with TRBJ1-4; 8 bases align to TRBD1. CDR1 LNHNV and CDR2 YYDKDF come from the germline V gene (reference sequence). V shed 4 bases, J shed 2 bases, and the junction held 6 bases outside the gene matches. The CDR3 has 16 residues.